This TCR beta chain was sequenced in a study of blood T cells in healthy people across ages. Points on this clonotype: No antigen is known for it. Mismatch with germline at one junction end may stem from a read error.

Primers used in a second PCR of about 6 to 11 cycles were a sample-barcoded 5' primer and a J-beta primer mix. A single record per CDR3 protein comes from TCRdb applying MiXCR to the 5' RACE reads. The sample carries 1.5 million to 2 million distinct CDR3 sequences, around 36% recorded once. Overall study results and limits: Roughly linear age-related decline in beta diversity appeared, significant by age around 42.

This clonotype originated in a woman aged 25-40 years in good health. Specimen: blood.

The CDR3 bases are TGTGCCATCTGTGAGTCTGGAGCGGGAGGTTCCTACGAGCAGTACTTC. Translating gives CAICESGAGGSYEQYF. The V call is TRBV10-3, the J call TRBJ2-7; TRBD2 aligns across 9 bases. Germline loops: CDR1 ENHRY, CDR2 SYGVKD. The CDR3 is made up of 16 amino acids.